This T cell receptor (beta chain) was observed in a study of blood T cell repertoires in COVID-19. The participants were between 18 and 89 years old and came from 24 US areas. Cohorts were based on clinical histories the participants reported. Per germline, CDR1 SGHAT and CDR2 FQNNGV. Trimming pared 1 base from V and 7 bases from J, leaving 19 bases between. The CDR3 runs to 17 residues. Authors' methods: Amplification of reference gene primers provided the estimated nucleated cell counts. Sequencing was performed with immunoSEQ multiplex PCR; in TCRdb, only in-frame clones are kept and a portion is missing. That table is the source of V, J and clone size, and D and trimming were worked out from the DNA. Of around 140,000 clones listed, over 70% were seen once; the top ten hold about 11%.

The sample was PBMCs or T cells enriched from blood (not recorded which). The clonotype originates from a man aged 55 to 70 who had recovered from COVID-19. The J gene is TRBJ2-2, the V gene TRBV11-2, with D perhaps TRBD1 (5 bases). The CDR3 protein is CASSLGVGAITGGELFF. DNA of the CDR3: TGTGCCAGCAGCTTAGGGGTAGGGGCCATCACGGGCGGGGAGCTGTTTTTT.